The next 4 T cell receptor beta chains were all read from a single sample in a study of PD-1 blockade in classical Hodgkin lymphoma (dated by TCRdb to between 2020 and 2021). The protocol used for the library was the immunoSEQ multiplex PCR assay. Held by TCRdb, this immuneACCESS table contains in-frame sequences only and omits some clones. Under half of the omission traces to an unresolved V gene where checked; the cause of the rest is unknown. In this sample the table shows about 9,900 clones, 92% of which occur a single time. The top ten constitute roughly 15% of the sample. The sample's time point label, decoded: cycle 1 day 1 (C1D1), immediately before nivolumab initiation. Every trial patient had relapsed after autologous stem cell transplantation, and cohorts A, B and C differed in prior brentuximab vedotin exposure. Sequenced here: peripheral blood mononuclear cells (PBMCs), sampled at baseline. The receptors originated from a human donor with classical Hodgkin lymphoma.

DNA for the CDR3: TGCAGCGCCCCACTCGGGGGGTTTAATGGCTACACCTTC. This translates into CSAPLGGFNGYTF. This rearrangement joins TRBV29-1 to TRBJ1-2; possible D gene TRBD1, 5 bases. From germline, CDR1 is SQVTM and CDR2 ANQGSEA. The CDR3 runs to 13 residues. Trimming took 7 bases from V and 6 from J, leaving 18 bases between them.

V is TRBV7-9 and J is TRBJ1-2, with D tentatively TRBD1 (6 bases). The CDR3 runs to 17 residues. V was shortened by 1 base and J by 6 bases, with 21 bases between the two germline ends. Germline CDR1 and CDR2: SEHNR and FQNEAQ (reference sequence). CDR3 DNA: TGTGCCAGCAGCTTAGTATCGGCACAGGGAATTGGGAATGGCTACACCTTC. This encodes CASSLVSAQGIGNGYTF.

J is TRBJ2-7 and V is TRBV7-2; perhaps TRBD2 as D (5 bases). V was trimmed by 4 bases and J by 1 base, leaving 20 bases between them. From germline, CDR1 is SGHTA and CDR2 FQGNSA. The CDR3 has 17 amino acids. Here the CDR3 reads CASSSSRLGVPSYEQYF. CDR3 DNA: TGTGCCAGCAGCTCCTCTCGTCTGGGAGTACCTTCCTACGAGCAGTACTTC.

V gene TRBV2 combines with J gene TRBJ1-2, with 7 nucleotides matching TRBD1. The CDR3 covers 13 residues. Germline V gene data show CDR1 as SNHLY and CDR2 as FYNNEI. Unmatched junction bases numbered 3, after V lost 6 bases and J lost 2 bases. CDR3 loop: CASSTGDNYGYTF. For the CDR3, the DNA is TGTGCCAGCAGCACAGGGGACAACTATGGCTACACCTTC.